The sequence of this TCR beta chain was determined in a study of early T cells in non-severe SARS-CoV-2 infection. One entry per CDR3 protein, called by TCRdb with MiXCR from the 5' RACE reads. The sample lists more than 95,000 distinct CDR3 sequences, more than 13% seen once, with less than 25% in the top ten. The CDR3 loop spans 8 amino acids. Germline CDR1 and CDR2: MNHEY and SMNVEV (reference sequence). Between the trimmed V and J ends, which lost 7 bases and 19 bases, there was a span of 8 bases. This clonotype came up a few times. The source is an adult who was a healthcare worker with PCR-confirmed SARS-CoV-2 infection or an uninfected control (not recorded which). The sequenced sample consisted of whole blood. J is TRBJ2-6 and V is TRBV27; no clear D gene. This chain's CDR3 is CASIRSTF. DNA for the CDR3: TGTGCCAGCATCCGTTCTACTTTC.